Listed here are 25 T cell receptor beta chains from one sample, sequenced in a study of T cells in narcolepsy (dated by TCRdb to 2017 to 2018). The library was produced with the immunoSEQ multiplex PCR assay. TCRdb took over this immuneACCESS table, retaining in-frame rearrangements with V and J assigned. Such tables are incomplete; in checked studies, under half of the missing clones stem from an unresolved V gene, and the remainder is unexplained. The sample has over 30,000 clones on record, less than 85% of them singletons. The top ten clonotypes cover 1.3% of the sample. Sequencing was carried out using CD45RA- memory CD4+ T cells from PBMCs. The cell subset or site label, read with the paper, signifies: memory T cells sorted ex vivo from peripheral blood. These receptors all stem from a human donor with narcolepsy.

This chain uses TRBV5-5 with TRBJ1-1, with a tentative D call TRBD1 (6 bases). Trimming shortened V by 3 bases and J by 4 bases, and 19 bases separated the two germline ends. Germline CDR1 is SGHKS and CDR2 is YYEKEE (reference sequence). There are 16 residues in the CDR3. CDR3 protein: CASSSMTGLMGTEAFF. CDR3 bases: TGTGCCAGCAGCTCAATGACAGGACTAATGGGCACTGAAGCTTTCTTT.

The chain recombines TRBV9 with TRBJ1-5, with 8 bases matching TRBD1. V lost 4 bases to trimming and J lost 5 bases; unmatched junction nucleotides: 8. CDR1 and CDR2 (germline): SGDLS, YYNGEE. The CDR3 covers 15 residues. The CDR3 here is CASSFGTGGDQPQHF. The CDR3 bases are TGTGCCAGCAGCTTCGGGACAGGCGGCGATCAGCCCCAGCATTTT.

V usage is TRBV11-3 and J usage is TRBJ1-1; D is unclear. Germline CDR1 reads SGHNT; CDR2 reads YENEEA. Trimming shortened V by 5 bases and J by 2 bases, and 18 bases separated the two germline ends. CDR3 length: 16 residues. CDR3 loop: CASSPIWAVRNTEAFF. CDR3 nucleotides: TGTGCCAGCAGCCCGATCTGGGCAGTTAGAAACACTGAAGCTTTCTTT.

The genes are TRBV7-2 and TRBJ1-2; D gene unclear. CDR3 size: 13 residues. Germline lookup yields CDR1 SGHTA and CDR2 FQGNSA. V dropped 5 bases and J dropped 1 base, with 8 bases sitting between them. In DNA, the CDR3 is TGTGCCAGCAGCCCTACAGTTAACTATGGCTACACCTTC. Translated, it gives CASSPTVNYGYTF.

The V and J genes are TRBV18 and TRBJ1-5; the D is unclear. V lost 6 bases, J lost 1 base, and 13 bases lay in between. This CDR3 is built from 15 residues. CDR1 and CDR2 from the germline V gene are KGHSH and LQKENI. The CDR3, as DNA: TGTGCCAGCTCGACGACGGGTACAAGCAATCAGCCCCAGCATTTT. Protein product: CASSTTGTSNQPQHF.

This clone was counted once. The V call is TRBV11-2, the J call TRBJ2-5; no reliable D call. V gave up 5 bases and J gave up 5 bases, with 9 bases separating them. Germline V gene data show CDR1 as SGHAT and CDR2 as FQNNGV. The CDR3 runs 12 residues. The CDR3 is CASSPLRETQYF. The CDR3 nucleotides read TGTGCCAGCAGCCCCCTGAGGGAGACCCAGTACTTC.

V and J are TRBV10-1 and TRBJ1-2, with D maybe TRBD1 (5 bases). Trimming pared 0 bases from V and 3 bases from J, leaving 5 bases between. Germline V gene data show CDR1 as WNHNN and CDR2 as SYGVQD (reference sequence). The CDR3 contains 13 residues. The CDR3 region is CASSESTDYGYTF. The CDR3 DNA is TGCGCCAGCAGTGAGTCGACAGACTATGGCTACACCTTC.

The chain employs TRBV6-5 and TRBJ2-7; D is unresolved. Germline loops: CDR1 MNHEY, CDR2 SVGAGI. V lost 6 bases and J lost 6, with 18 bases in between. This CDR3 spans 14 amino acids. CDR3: CASRPGLSNREQYF. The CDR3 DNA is TGTGCCAGCAGACCGGGCCTCTCCAACCGCGAGCAGTACTTC.

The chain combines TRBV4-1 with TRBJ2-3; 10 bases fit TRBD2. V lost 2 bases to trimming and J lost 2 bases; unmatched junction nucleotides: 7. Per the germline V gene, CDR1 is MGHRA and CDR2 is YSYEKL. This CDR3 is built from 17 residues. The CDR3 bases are TGCGCCAGCAGCCAATTACCTAGCGGGGGAAACACAGATACGCAGTATTTT. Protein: CASSQLPSGGNTDTQYF.

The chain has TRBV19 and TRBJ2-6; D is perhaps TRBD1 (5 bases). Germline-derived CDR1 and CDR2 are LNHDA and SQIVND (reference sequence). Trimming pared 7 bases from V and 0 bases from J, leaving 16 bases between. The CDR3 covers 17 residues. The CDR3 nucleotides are TGTGCCAGTACCACTCAGGGCGGCGGCTCTGGGGCCAACGTCCTGACTTTC. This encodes CASTTQGGGSGANVLTF.

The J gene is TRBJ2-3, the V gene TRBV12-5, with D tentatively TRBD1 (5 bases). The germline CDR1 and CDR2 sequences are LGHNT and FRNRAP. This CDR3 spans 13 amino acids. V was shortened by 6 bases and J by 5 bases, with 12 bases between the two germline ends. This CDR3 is CASGKGLGDTQYF. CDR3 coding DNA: TGTGCTAGTGGCAAGGGGTTGGGAGATACGCAGTATTTT.

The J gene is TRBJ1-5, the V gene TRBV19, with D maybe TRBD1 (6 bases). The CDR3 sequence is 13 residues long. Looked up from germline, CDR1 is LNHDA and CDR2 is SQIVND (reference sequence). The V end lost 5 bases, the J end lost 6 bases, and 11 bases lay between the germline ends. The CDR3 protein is CASSLGQPQPQHF. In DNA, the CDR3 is TGTGCCAGTAGTCTTGGACAGCCTCAGCCCCAGCATTTT.

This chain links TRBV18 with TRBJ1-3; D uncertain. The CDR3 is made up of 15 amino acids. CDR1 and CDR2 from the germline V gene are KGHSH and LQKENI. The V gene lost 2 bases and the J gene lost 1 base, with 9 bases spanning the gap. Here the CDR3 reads CASSPATGSGNTIYF. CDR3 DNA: TGTGCCAGCTCACCAGCCACGGGATCTGGAAACACCATATATTTT. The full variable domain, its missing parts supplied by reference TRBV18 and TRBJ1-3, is NAGVMQNPRHLVRRRGQEARLRCSPMKGHSHVYWYRQLPEEGLKFMVYLQKENIIDESGMPKERFSAEFPKEGPSILRIQQVVRGDSAAYFCASSPATGSGNTIYFGEGSWLTVV.

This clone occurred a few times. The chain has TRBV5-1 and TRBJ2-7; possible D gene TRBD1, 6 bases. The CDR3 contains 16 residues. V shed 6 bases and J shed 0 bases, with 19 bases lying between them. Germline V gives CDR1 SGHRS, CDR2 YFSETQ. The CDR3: CASTPIQGLSSYEQYF. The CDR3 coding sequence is TGCGCCAGCACCCCAATACAGGGATTAAGCTCCTACGAGCAGTACTTC.

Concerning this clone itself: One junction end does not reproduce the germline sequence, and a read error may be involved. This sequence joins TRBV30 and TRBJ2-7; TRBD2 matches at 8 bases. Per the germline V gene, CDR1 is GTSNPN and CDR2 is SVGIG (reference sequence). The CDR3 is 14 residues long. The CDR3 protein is CAWSRSGTSPKQHF. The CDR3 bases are TGTGCCTGGAGCCGATCCGGGACTAGTCCTAAGCAACACTTC.

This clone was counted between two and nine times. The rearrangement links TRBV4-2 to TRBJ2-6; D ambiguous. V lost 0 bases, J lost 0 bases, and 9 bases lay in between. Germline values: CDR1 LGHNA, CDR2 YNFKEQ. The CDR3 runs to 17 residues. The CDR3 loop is CASSQDARLSGANVLTF. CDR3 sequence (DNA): TGTGCCAGCAGCCAAGATGCAAGGCTCTCTGGGGCCAACGTCCTGACTTTC.

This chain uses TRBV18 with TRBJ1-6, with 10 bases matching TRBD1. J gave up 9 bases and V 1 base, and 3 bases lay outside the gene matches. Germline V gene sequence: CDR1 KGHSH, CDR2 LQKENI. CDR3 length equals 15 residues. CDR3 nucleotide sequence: TGTGCCAGCTCACCACTCCGGGACAGGGGTTCACCCCTCCACTTT. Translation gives CASSPLRDRGSPLHF.

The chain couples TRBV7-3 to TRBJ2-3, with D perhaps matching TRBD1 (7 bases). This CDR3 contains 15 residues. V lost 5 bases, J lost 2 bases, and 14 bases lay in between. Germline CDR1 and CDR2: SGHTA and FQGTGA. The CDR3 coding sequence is TGTGCCAGCAGCCCGGAGGGACAGCCCACAGATACGCAGTATTTT. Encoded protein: CASSPEGQPTDTQYF.

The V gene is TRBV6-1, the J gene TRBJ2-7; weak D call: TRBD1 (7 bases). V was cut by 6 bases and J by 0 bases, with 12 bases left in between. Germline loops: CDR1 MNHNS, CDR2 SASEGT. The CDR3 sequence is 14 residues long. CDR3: CASSPGDSSYEQYF. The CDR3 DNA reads TGTGCCAGCAGCCCGGGGGACAGCTCCTACGAGCAGTACTTC.

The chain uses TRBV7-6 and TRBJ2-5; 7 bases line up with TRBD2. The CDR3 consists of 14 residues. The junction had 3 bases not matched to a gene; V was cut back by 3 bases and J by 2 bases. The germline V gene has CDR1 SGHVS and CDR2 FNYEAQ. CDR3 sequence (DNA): TGTGCCAGCAGCTTTCAGGGAGGGCAAGAGACCCAGTACTTC. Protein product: CASSFQGGQETQYF.

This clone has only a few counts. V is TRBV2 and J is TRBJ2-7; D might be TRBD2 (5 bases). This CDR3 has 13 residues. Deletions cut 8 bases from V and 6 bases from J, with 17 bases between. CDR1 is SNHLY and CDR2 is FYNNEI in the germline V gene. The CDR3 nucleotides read TGTGCCAGCGCGGGCAACTCCGCCTCCGAGCAGTACGTC. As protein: CASAGNSASEQYV.

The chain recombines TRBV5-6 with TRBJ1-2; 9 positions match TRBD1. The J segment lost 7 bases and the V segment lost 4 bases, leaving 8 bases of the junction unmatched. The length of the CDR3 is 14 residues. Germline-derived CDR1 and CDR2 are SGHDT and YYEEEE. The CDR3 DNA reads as TGTGCCAGCAGCCTTACAGGGGGCGTATCTGGCTACACCTTC. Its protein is CASSLTGGVSGYTF.

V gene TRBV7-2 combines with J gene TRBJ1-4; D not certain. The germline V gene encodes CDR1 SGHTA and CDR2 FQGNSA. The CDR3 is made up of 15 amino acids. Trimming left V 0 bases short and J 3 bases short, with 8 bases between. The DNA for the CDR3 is TGTGCCAGCAGCTTAGCGTCAACCTCTAATGAAAAACTGTTTTTT. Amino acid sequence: CASSLASTSNEKLFF. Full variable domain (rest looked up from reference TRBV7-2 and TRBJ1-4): GAGVSQSPSNKVTEKGKDVELRCDPISGHTALYWYRQSLGQGLEFLIYFQGNSAPDKSGLPSDRFSAERTGGSVSTLTIQRTQQEDSAVYLCASSLASTSNEKLFFGSGTQLSVL.

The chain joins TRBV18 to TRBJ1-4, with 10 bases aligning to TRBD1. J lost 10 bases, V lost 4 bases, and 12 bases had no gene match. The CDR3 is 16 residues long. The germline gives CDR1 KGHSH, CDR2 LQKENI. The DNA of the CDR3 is TGTGCCAGCTCACTACCCGGGACAGGGGTCACCGGAAAACTGTTTTTT. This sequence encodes CASSLPGTGVTGKLFF.

The CDR3 region has the DNA TGCGCCAGCGGCAGCGGGGGGCTCACAGATACGCAGTATTTT. Translation: CASGSGGLTDTQYF. The V gene is TRBV5-1, the J gene TRBJ2-3; TRBD2 agrees at 9 bases. CDR3 length: 14 amino acids. Trimming at V came to 7 bases and at J to 2 bases, leaving 5 bases not matched to a gene. Germline CDR1 is SGHRS and CDR2 is YFSETQ.